This T cell receptor beta chain comes out of a study of shared clonotypes between healthy human individuals. Broader study findings: Shared clonotypes across all four donors exceeded non-shared ones in generation probability. Only a few donors were included, so the genetic and exposure-history diversity represented was limited.

This clone has a handful of counts. Its antigen is currently unknown. Some clones are missing from TCRdb's copy, which holds only in-frame ones; the method was immunoSEQ multiplex PCR. The table includes approximately 2,000,000 clones, just under 95% detected once. The ends lost 7 bases at V and 3 bases at J; junction bases unmatched: 10. This CDR3 region has 15 residues. Per the germline V gene, CDR1 is LNHDA and CDR2 is SQIVND (reference sequence). The chain joins TRBV19 to TRBJ1-1; 8 nucleotides line up with TRBD1. The sample taken for sequencing was naive CD4+ T cells from PBMCs. Sample subset: CD45RA+ positively selected. This TCR derives from a man aged 18 to 30 in good health. Some clones in this sample may be carry-over from other donors' samples. The CDR3 nucleotides read TGTGCCAGTAATGGGGCAGGGGGCAGGTACACTGAAGCTTTCTTT. This sequence encodes CASNGAGGRYTEAFF.